The entry that follows covers one TCR beta chain sequence. The data derive from a study of T cell changes during pregnancy in multiple sclerosis. Some clones are missing from TCRdb's copy, which holds only in-frame ones; the method was immunoSEQ multiplex PCR. This sample has 60,000 to 85,000 clones, with less than 95% found just once. The V gene end was trimmed by 5 bases and the J gene end by 5 bases; junction bases not matched to a gene: 14. Looked up from germline, CDR1 is SGHTA and CDR2 is FQGNSA. CDR3 length equals 16 residues. The genes are TRBV7-2 and TRBJ2-7; 8 nucleotides align to TRBD1. The sequence derives from a female donor with multiple sclerosis, enrolled in a pregnancy study. Source: peripheral blood, taken in the third trimester of pregnancy. For the CDR3, the DNA is TGTGCCAGCAGCCCCTGGGGGCAGGGGGCCGACGACGAGCAGTACTTC. It yields the protein CASSPWGQGADDEQYF.